These T cell receptor beta chains were read from a single sample in a study of T cell responses to AZD1222 COVID-19 vaccine. Some clones are missing from TCRdb's copy, which holds only in-frame ones; the method was immunoSEQ multiplex PCR. This table holds about 93,000 clones, approximately 86% found once. Here the sequenced sample was peripheral blood, taken on day 0 of AZD1222 vaccination. The receptors come from an adult in good health. CDR3s include the opening cysteine and the closing phenylalanine or tryptophan. Fields, in order: J gene, V gene, D gene, clone size, CDR3 length, CDR3 protein, CDR3 DNA. A D gene is named only where the DNA matches it firmly. The size of a clone is reported for some rows only, either as once, few or many, or as a class for expanded clones.

TRBJ2-1 | TRBV27 | NA | NA | 16 | CASSLVSAPVAHEQFF | TGTGCCAGCAGTTTGGTATCGGCGCCCGTAGCCCATGAGCAGTTCTTC
TRBJ2-7 | TRBV2 | NA | NA | 13 | CASSEGGAYEQYF | TGTGCCAGCAGTGAAGGTGGGGCCTACGAGCAGTACTTC
TRBJ1-6 | TRBV7-6 | TRBD1 | NA | 14 | CASSLGDSNSPLHF | TGTGCCAGCAGCTTAGGGGACAGCAATTCACCCCTCCACTTT
TRBJ2-3 | TRBV12-3/TRBV12-4 | NA | NA | 13 | CASSLLRVDTQYF | TGTGCCAGCAGTTTATTGCGTGTAGATACGCAGTATTTT
TRBJ1-2 | TRBV5-6 | NA | NA | 16 | CASSRDRGGFNYGYTF | TGTGCCAGCAGCCGCGACCGGGGAGGGTTTAACTATGGCTACACCTTC
TRBJ1-1 | TRBV27 | NA | NA | 13 | CASSFTGLTEAFF | TGTGCCAGCAGTTTTACGGGGCTCACTGAAGCTTTCTTT
TRBJ1-1 | TRBV19 | NA | NA | 14 | CASSSRTGKYEAFF | TGTGCCAGTAGTTCTCGGACGGGGAAGTATGAAGCTTTCTTT
TRBJ1-2 | TRBV12-3/TRBV12-4 | NA | NA | 13 | CASRTTGPQGYTF | TGTGCCAGCAGGACGACAGGCCCCCAAGGCTACACCTTC
TRBJ1-2 | TRBV5-4 | NA | NA | 15 | CASSLGFGANYGYTF | TGTGCCAGCAGCTTGGGATTTGGAGCCAACTATGGCTACACCTTC
TRBJ1-5 | TRBV2 | NA | NA | 11 | CASSEGGPQHF | TGTGCCAGCAGTGAAGGGGGCCCCCAGCATTTT
TRBJ1-1 | TRBV2 | NA | NA | 11 | CASSEVTEAFF | TGTGCCAGCAGTGAAGTCACTGAAGCTTTCTTT
TRBJ1-1 | TRBV13 | NA | NA | 11 | CASSSLREAFF | TGTGCCAGCAGCTCGCTCCGGGAAGCTTTCTTT
TRBJ1-1 | TRBV7-2 | NA | NA | 15 | CASKIQWGKDTEAFF | TGTGCCAGCAAGATTCAGTGGGGGAAGGACACTGAAGCTTTCTTT
TRBJ2-7 | TRBV27 | NA | NA | 14 | CASSLEGRSYEQYF | TGTGCCAGCAGTTTAGAAGGACGGAGCTACGAGCAGTACTTC
TRBJ2-1 | TRBV7-2 | NA | once | 16 | CASSLERGSGYNEQFF | TGTGCCAGCAGCTTAGAACGGGGTAGCGGCTACAATGAGCAGTTCTTC
TRBJ1-3 | TRBV4-2 | NA | NA | 14 | CASSQDPPGDTIYF | TGTGCCAGCAGCCAAGATCCCCCGGGGGACACCATATATTTT
TRBJ2-5 | TRBV21-1 | NA | once | 18 | CASSNGIITGVRQETQYF | TGTGCCAGCAGCAATGGAATCATTACAGGTGTCAGACAAGAGACCCAGTACTTC
TRBJ2-3 | TRBV11-3 | NA | NA | 17 | CASSHRSAGTSTDTQYF | TGTGCCAGCAGCCATAGATCAGCGGGTACTAGCACAGATACGCAGTATTTT
TRBJ2-2 | TRBV6-5 | NA | NA | 13 | CASRLRGTGELFF | TGTGCCAGCAGACTACGTGGCACCGGGGAGCTGTTTTTT
TRBJ1-1 | TRBV10-2 | NA | NA | 12 | CASSPGVAEAFF | TGCGCCAGCAGCCCAGGGGTGGCTGAAGCTTTCTTT
TRBJ2-1 | TRBV3-1/TRBV3-2 | NA | NA | 12 | CASSQVTVEQFF | TGTGCCAGCAGCCAAGTCACGGTTGAGCAGTTCTTC
TRBJ2-1 | TRBV9 | TRBD2 | NA | 14 | CASSVSGGNNEQFF | TGTGCCAGCAGCGTCAGCGGGGGGAACAATGAGCAGTTCTTC
TRBJ2-1 | TRBV4-3 | NA | NA | 12 | CASSRGGNEQFF | TGCGCCAGCAGCCGTGGAGGCAATGAGCAGTTCTTC
TRBJ2-3 | TRBV12-3/TRBV12-4 | NA | NA | 12 | CASTQRYDTQYF | TGTGCCAGCACCCAGCGGTATGATACGCAGTATTTT
TRBJ2-7 | TRBV3-1/TRBV3-2 | NA | many | 15 | CASSQGRTSLYEQYF | TGTGCCAGCAGCCAAGGCAGGACCTCACTCTACGAGCAGTACTTC
TRBJ1-1 | TRBV30 | NA | NA | 12 | CAWEGRGFLAFF | TGTGCCTGGGAGGGCAGGGGATTTTTGGCTTTCTTT
TRBJ2-1 | TRBV14 | NA | NA | 15 | CASSLLGGLNNEQFF | TGTGCCAGCAGCCTCCTAGGCGGCCTAAACAATGAGCAGTTCTTC
TRBJ2-2 | TRBV7-9 | NA | NA | 12 | CASSQRTGELFF | TGTGCCAGCAGCCAGAGGACCGGGGAGCTGTTTTTT
TRBJ2-3 | TRBV21-1 | NA | once | 18 | CASSNRGRVGLLTDTQYF | TGTGCCAGCAGCAATCGTGGCAGGGTCGGTCTCTTGACAGATACGCAGTATTTT
TRBJ2-3 | TRBV11-3 | NA | once | 11 | CASSWLDTQYF | TGTGCCAGCAGCTGGCTAGATACGCAGTATTTT
TRBJ1-2 | TRBV5-1 | NA | NA | 13 | CASSIGRGRGYTF | TGCGCCAGCAGCATCGGACGGGGGCGAGGCTACACCTTC
TRBJ1-6 | TRBV6-5 | TRBD1 | NA | 13 | CASAGQGNSPLHF | TGTGCCTCGGCGGGACAGGGTAATTCACCCCTCCACTTT
TRBJ2-7 | TRBV6-6 | TRBD1 | few | 13 | CASRPTGGYEQYF | TGTGCCAGCAGACCGACAGGGGGCTACGAGCAGTACTTC
TRBJ1-6 | TRBV7-9 | NA | NA | 15 | CASSSAGARNSPLHF | TGTGCCAGCAGCTCAGCAGGGGCGCGTAATTCACCCCTCCACTTT
TRBJ1-1 | TRBV7-7 | NA | NA | 13 | CASSQEMNTEAFF | TGTGCCAGCAGCCAAGAGATGAACACTGAAGCTTTCTTT
TRBJ2-7 | TRBV12-3/TRBV12-4 | NA | NA | 12 | CASSLGFYEQYF | TGTGCCAGCAGTTTGGGCTTCTACGAGCAGTACTTC
TRBJ2-7 | TRBV18 | NA | NA | 13 | CASSLAVAYEQYF | TGTGCCAGCTCACTAGCGGTAGCCTACGAGCAGTACTTC
TRBJ1-1 | TRBV18 | NA | NA | 12 | CASSLGHGEAFF | TGTGCCAGCTCACTTGGACATGGTGAAGCTTTCTTT
TRBJ1-2 | TRBV7-8 | NA | NA | 16 | CASSLEGGAVNYGYTF | TGTGCCAGCAGCTTAGAAGGGGGGGCAGTTAACTATGGCTACACCTTC
TRBJ1-4 | TRBV19 | NA | few | 13 | CASSPPQNEKLFF | TGTGCCAGTAGTCCTCCCCAGAATGAAAAACTGTTTTTT
TRBJ2-4 | TRBV20-1 | TRBD2 | NA | 16 | CSASKGRTSGGNIQYF | TGCAGTGCTAGTAAGGGGCGGACTAGCGGTGGAAACATTCAGTACTTC
TRBJ2-7 | TRBV21-1 | NA | few | 14 | CASSKGQGAGEQYF | TGTGCCAGCAGCAAGGGACAGGGGGCCGGTGAGCAGTACTTC
TRBJ2-7 | TRBV27 | NA | NA | 14 | CASSNTGTTYEQYF | TGTGCCAGCAGCAACACCGGGACCACCTACGAGCAGTACTTC
TRBJ2-1 | TRBV7-8 | NA | NA | 19 | CASSLDALGGSPEHNEQFF | TGTGCCAGCAGCTTAGATGCGTTAGGTGGGAGCCCGGAGCACAATGAGCAGTTCTTC
TRBJ2-1 | TRBV11-2 | NA | medium-sized | 15 | CASSIWRGNENEQFF | TGTGCCAGCAGCATCTGGCGCGGGAACGAAAATGAGCAGTTCTTC
TRBJ2-6 | TRBV4-1 | TRBD1 | NA | 17 | CASSGRDRASGANVLTF | TGCGCCAGCAGCGGCCGGGACAGGGCCTCTGGGGCCAACGTCCTGACTTTC
TRBJ2-3 | TRBV5-4 | TRBD2 | few | 15 | CASSTAGGGTDTQYF | TGTGCCAGCAGCACCGCGGGGGGGGGCACAGATACGCAGTATTTT
TRBJ2-7 | TRBV19 | NA | NA | 15 | CASSMIETGTSEQYF | TGTGCCAGTAGTATGATCGAGACAGGTACCTCAGAGCAGTACTTC
TRBJ2-7 | TRBV11-2 | TRBD2 | NA | 14 | CASSRGLATYEQYF | TGTGCCAGCAGCCGGGGACTAGCCACCTACGAGCAGTACTTC
TRBJ2-2 | TRBV24-1 | NA | NA | 18 | CATSDRDRTFLGAGELFF | TGTGCCACCAGTGACCGGGACCGAACATTCCTAGGCGCCGGGGAGCTGTTTTTT
TRBJ2-7 | TRBV27 | TRBD1 | NA | 14 | CASSGRQGSGEQYF | TGTGCCAGCAGTGGTCGACAGGGCTCGGGGGAGCAGTACTTC